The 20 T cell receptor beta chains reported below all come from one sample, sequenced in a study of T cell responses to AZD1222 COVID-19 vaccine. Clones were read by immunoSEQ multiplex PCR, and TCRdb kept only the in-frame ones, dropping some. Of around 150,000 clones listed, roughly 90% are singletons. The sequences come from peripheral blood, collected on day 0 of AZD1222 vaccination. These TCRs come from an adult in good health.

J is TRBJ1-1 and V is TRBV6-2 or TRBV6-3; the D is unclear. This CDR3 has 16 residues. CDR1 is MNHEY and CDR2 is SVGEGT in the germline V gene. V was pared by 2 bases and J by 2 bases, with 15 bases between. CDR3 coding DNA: TGTGCCAGCAGTTACCGTCGGGGAGCCCTAAACACTGAAGCTTTCTTT. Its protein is CASSYRRGALNTEAFF.

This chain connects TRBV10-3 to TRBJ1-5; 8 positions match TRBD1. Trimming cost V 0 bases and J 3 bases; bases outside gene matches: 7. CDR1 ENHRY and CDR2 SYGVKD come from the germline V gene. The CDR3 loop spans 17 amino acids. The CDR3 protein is CAISESTGAGVNQPQHF. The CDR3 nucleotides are TGTGCCATCAGTGAGTCGACAGGGGCAGGGGTCAATCAGCCCCAGCATTTT.

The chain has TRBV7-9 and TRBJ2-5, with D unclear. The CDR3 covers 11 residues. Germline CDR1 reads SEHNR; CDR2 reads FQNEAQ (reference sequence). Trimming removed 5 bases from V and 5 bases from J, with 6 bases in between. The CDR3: CASSREETQYF. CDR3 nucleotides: TGTGCCAGCAGCCGAGAGGAGACCCAGTACTTC.

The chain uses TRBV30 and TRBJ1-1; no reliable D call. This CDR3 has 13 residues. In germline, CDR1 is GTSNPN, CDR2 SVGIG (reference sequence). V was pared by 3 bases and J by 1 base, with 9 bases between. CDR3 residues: CAWRKQPNTEAFF. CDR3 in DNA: TGTGCCTGGAGGAAACAGCCGAACACTGAAGCTTTCTTT.

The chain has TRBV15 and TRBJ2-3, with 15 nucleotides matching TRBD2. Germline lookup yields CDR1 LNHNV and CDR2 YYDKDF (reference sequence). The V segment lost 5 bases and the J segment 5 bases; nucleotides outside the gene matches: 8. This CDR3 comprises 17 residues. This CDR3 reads CATSPGLAGGPRDTQYF. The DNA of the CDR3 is TGTGCCACCAGCCCCGGACTAGCGGGAGGGCCTAGAGATACGCAGTATTTT.

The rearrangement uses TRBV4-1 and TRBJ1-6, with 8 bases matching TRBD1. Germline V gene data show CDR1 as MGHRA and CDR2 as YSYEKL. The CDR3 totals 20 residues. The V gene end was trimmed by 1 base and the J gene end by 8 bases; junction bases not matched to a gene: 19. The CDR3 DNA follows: TGCGCCAGCAGCCAAGGCCCCGGGACAGGATCCGTGTGGGGGTATTCACCCCTCCACTTT. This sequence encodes CASSQGPGTGSVWGYSPLHF.

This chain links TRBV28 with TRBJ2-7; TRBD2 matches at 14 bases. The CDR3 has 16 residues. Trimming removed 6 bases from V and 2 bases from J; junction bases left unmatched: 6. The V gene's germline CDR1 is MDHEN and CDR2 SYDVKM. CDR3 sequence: CASSTGTSGGTYEQYF. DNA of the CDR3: TGTGCCAGCAGCACCGGGACTAGCGGGGGAACCTACGAGCAGTACTTC. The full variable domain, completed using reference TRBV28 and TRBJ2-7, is DVKVTQSSRYLVKRTGEKVFLECVQDMDHENMFWYRQDPGLGLRLIYFSYDVKMKEKGDIPEGYSVSREKKERFSLILESASTNQTSMYLCASSTGTSGGTYEQYFGPGTRLTVT.

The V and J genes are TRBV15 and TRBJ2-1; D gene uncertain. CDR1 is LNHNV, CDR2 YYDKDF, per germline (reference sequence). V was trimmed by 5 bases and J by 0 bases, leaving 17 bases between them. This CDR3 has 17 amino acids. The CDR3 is CATSGQKTPVSYNEQFF. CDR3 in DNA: TGTGCCACCAGCGGTCAGAAGACACCCGTCTCCTACAATGAGCAGTTCTTC.

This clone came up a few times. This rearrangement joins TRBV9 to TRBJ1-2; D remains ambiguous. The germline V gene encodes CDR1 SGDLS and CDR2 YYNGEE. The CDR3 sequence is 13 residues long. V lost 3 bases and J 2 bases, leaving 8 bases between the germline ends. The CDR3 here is CASSEDLNYGYTF. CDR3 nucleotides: TGTGCCAGCAGCGAGGATCTAAACTATGGCTACACCTTC.

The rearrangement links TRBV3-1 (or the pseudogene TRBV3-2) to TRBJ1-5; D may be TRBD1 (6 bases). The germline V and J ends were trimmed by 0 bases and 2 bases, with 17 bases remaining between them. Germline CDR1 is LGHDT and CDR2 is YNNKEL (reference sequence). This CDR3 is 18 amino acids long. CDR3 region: CASSQDYPGGAGNQPQHF. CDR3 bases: TGTGCCAGCAGCCAAGATTATCCCGGGGGCGCCGGCAATCAGCCCCAGCATTTT.

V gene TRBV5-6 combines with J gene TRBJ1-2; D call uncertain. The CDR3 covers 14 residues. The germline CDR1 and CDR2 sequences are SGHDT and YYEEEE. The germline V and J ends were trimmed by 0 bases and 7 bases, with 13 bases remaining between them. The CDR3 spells CASSLAHGSAGYTF. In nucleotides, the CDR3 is TGTGCCAGCAGCTTGGCGCACGGGAGTGCTGGCTACACCTTC.

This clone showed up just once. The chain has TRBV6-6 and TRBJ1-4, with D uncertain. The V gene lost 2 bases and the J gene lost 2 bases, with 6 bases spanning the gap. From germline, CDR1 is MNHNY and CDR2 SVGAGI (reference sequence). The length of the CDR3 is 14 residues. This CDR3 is CASSYRQTNEKLFF. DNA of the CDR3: TGTGCCAGCAGTTACAGGCAGACTAATGAAAAACTGTTTTTT.

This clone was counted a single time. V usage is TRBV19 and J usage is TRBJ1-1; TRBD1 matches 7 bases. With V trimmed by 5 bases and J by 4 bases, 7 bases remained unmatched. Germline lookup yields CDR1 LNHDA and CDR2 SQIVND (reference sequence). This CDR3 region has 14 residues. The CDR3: CASSSQGSTTEAFF. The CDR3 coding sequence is TGTGCCAGTAGTTCACAGGGGTCGACCACTGAAGCTTTCTTT.

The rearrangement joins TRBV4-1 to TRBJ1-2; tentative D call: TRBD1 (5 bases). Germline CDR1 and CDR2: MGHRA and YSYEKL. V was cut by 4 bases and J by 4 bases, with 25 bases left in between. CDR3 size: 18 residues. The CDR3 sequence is CASSPQGTGTWALYGYTF. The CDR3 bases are TGCGCCAGCAGCCCACAAGGAACGGGGACCTGGGCGCTCTATGGCTACACCTTC.

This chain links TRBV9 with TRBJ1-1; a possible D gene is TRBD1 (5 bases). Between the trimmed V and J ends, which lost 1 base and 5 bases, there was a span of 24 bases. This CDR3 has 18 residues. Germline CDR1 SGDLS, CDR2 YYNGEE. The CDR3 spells CASSVMVGGTSAWTEAFF. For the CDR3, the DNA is TGTGCCAGCAGCGTAATGGTGGGAGGGACGTCAGCTTGGACTGAAGCTTTCTTT.

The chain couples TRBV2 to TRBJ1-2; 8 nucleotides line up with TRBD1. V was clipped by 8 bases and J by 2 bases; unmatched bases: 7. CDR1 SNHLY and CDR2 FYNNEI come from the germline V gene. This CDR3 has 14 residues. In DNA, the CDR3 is TGTGCCAGCCTAAGGGACAGGTCGAACTATGGCTACACCTTC. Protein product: CASLRDRSNYGYTF. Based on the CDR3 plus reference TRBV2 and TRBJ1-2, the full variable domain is EPEVTQTPSHQVTQMGQEVILRCVPISNHLYFYWYRQILGQKVEFLVSFYNNEISEKSEIFDDQFSVERPDGSNFTLKIRSTKLEDSAMYFCASLRDRSNYGYTFGSGTRLTVV.

CDR3 sequence reads: CASSPPVPGQFLNTEAFF. In DNA, the CDR3 is TGTGCCAGCAGCCCACCGGTCCCGGGACAGTTTTTAAACACTGAAGCTTTCTTT. V usage is TRBV11-2 and J usage is TRBJ1-1; TRBD1 matches at 7 bases. The germline CDR1 and CDR2 sequences are SGHAT and FQNNGV. There are 18 residues in the CDR3. V shed 5 bases and J 2 bases; nucleotides not matched to a gene: 17.

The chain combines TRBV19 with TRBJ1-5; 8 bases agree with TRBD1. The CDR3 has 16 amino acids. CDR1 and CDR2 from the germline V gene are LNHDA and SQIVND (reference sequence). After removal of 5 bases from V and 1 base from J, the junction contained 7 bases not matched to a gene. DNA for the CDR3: TGTGCCAGTAGTGGACAGGGTGGGTACAGCAATCAGCCCCAGCATTTT. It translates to CASSGQGGYSNQPQHF.

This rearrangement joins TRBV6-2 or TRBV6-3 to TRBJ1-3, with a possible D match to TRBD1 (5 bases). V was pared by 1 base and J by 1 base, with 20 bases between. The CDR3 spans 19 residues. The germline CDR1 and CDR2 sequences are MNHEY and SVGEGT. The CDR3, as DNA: TGTGCCAGCAGTTACTTCGGGGGGTCGTTTACGGTGTCTGGAAACACCATATATTTT. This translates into CASSYFGGSFTVSGNTIYF.

CDR3 nucleotide sequence: TGTGCCAGCAGCCCAGATGTATCAGTGAACACTGAAGCTTTCTTT. The encoded protein is CASSPDVSVNTEAFF. The gene calls are TRBV27 and TRBJ1-1; D uncertain. The CDR3 has 15 amino acids. In germline, CDR1 is MNHEY, CDR2 SMNVEV (reference sequence). V gave up 6 bases and J gave up 0 bases, with 14 bases separating them.